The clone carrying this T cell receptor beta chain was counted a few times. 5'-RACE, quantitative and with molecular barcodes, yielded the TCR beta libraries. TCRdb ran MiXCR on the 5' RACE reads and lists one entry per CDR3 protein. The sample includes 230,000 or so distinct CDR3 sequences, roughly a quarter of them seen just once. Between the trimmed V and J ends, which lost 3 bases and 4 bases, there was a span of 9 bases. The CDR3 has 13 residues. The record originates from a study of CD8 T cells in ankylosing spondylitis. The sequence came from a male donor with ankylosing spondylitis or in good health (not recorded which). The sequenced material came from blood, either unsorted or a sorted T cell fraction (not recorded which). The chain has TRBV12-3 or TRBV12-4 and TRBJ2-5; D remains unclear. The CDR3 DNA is TGTGCCAGCAGTTTGTTGACGGGAGAGACCCAGTACTTC. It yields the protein CASSLLTGETQYF.